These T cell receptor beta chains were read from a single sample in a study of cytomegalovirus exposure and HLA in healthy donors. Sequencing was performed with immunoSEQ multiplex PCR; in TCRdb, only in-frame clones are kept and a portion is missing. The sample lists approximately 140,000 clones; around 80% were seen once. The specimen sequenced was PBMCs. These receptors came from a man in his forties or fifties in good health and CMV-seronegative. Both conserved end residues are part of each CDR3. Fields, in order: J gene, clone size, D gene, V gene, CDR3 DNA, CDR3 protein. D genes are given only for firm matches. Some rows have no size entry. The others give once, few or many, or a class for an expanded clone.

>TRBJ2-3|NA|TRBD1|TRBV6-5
TGTGCCAGCGAGGGGGCCGGCACAGATACGCAGTATTTT
CASEGAGTDTQYF
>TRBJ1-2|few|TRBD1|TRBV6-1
TGTGCCAGCAGTGAGAGAGAGACAGGGGGCTTCGGTGGCTACACCTTC
CASSERETGGFGGYTF
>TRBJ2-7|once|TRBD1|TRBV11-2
TGTGCCAGCCGCCGGGGGTGGACAGGGCACGAGCAGTACTTC
CASRRGWTGHEQYF
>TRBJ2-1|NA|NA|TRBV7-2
TGTGCCAGCAGCTTCCGGCAGGGTGCTACTAATGAGCAGTTCTTC
CASSFRQGATNEQFF
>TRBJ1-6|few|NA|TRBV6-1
TGTGCCAGCACTACACAGAATAATTCACCCCTCCACTTT
CASTTQNNSPLHF
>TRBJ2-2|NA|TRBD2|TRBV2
TGTGCCAGCACGGGAGGTTCAGCGAACACCGGGGAGCTGTTTTTT
CASTGGSANTGELFF
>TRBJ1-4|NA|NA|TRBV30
TGTGCCTGGAGTGGAAAATCGACAGGAGATAATGAAAAACTGTTTTTT
CAWSGKSTGDNEKLFF
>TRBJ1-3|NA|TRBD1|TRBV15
TGTGCCACCAGCAGCCGAAATTACGGACAGGGGCCCCCTTTCTCTGGAAACACCATATATTTT
CATSSRNYGQGPPFSGNTIYF
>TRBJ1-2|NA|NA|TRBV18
TGTGCCAGCTCACCAAGCTGGGGGGGGGACTATGGCTACACCTTC
CASSPSWGGDYGYTF
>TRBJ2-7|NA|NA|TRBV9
TGTGCCAGCAGCGTGGATAGAGCCGGGACTCCCGGGGGCGAGCAGTACTTC
CASSVDRAGTPGGEQYF
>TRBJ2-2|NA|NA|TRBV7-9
TGTGCCAGCAGCCCCCAGATTACGTATGGCACCGGGGAGCTGTTTTTT
CASSPQITYGTGELFF
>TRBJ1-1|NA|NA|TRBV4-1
TGCGCCAGCAGCCAAGTTCCGACAGTCGGCCCAACTGAAGCTTTCTTT
CASSQVPTVGPTEAFF
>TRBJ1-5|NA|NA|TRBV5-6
TGTGCCAGCAGCTTGGCTTTTAAGGGGCGGCTCAATCAGCCCCAGCATTTT
CASSLAFKGRLNQPQHF
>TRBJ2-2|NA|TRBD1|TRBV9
TGTGCCAGCAGCGTACACCCGACAGGGGGCATGGGGGAGCTGTTTTTT
CASSVHPTGGMGELFF
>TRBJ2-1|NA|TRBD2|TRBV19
TGTGCCAGTAGTCTTAGCGGGGTCACTGAGCAGTTCTTC
CASSLSGVTEQFF
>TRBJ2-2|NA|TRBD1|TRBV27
TGTGCCAGCAGTTTCAGGGGGTACGGGGAGCTGTTTTTT
CASSFRGYGELFF
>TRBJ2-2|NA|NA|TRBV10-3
TGTGCCATCAGTGTCAGGTGGGGGGAGCTGTTTTTT
CAISVRWGELFF
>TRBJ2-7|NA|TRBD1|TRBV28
TGTGCCAGCAGTTCGATCTCCGGGACAGGTATCTACGAGCAGTACTTC
CASSSISGTGIYEQYF
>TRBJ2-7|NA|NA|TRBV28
TGTGCCAGCAGTTCCGATTGGGCCGCCTACGAGCAGTACTTC
CASSSDWAAYEQYF
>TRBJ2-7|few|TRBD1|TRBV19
TGTGCCAGTAGCTCGACAGGGGGATATCCTTACGAGCAGTACTTC
CASSSTGGYPYEQYF
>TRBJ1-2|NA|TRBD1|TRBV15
TGTGCCACCAGCAGAGGTTGGGAAGGGGGCGGCTATGGCTACACCTTC
CATSRGWEGGGYGYTF
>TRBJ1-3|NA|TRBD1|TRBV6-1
TGTGCCAGCAGCGAACAGGGGAGCTCTGGAAACACCATATATTTT
CASSEQGSSGNTIYF
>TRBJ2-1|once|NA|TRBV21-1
TGTGCCAGCAGCAAAAACCGAAAACAGGGAGGGCCCTACAATGAGCAGTTCTTC
CASSKNRKQGGPYNEQFF
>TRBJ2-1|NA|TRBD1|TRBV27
TGTGCCAGCAGTTTATATGGGACAGGGTTCGGGGATGAGCAGTTCTTC
CASSLYGTGFGDEQFF
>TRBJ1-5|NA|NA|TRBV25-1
TGTGCCAGCAGTGAATACCCCGGAGGGAATCAGCCCCAGCATTTT
CASSEYPGGNQPQHF
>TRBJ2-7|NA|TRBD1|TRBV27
TGTGCCAGCAGAACCTACAGGGGGAGCTCCTACGAGCAGTACTTC
CASRTYRGSSYEQYF
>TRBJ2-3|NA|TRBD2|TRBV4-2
TGTGCCAGCAGCCCCCGACTAGCGGGGGGGTCCCAGGATACGCAGTATTTT
CASSPRLAGGSQDTQYF
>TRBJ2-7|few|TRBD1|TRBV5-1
TGCGCCAGCAGCCGGTACAGGGGTAACCCATCCTACGAGCAGTACTTC
CASSRYRGNPSYEQYF
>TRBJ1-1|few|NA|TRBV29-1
TGCAGCGTCGTAGACCAGGGTGGGAACACTGAAGCTTTCTTT
CSVVDQGGNTEAFF
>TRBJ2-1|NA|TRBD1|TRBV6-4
TGTGCCAGCGGGACAGGGAACTACAATGAGCAGTTCTTC
CASGTGNYNEQFF
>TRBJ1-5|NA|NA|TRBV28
TGTGCCAGCAGCCCAGTCGGACAGTTCAATCAGCCCCAGCATTTT
CASSPVGQFNQPQHF
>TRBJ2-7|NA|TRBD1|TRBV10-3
TGTGCCATCAGTGAGCAAGGGACAGGGCAGTACTTC
CAISEQGTGQYF
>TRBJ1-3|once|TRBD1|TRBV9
TGTGCCAGCAGCGTCACAGGGGATGGGGGAAACACCATATATTTT
CASSVTGDGGNTIYF
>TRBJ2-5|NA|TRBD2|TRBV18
TGTGCCAGCTCACCATCGGGGGGGCGTCGAGAGACCCAGTACTTC
CASSPSGGRRETQYF
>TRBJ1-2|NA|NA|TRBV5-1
TGCGCCAGCAACCCCGGCCGCGGGGACTGGGGGGACACCTTC
CASNPGRGDWGDTF
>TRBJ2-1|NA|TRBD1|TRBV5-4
TGTGCCAGCAGGGGGGGGACAGGGGTTGGTGAGCAGTTCTTC
CASRGGTGVGEQFF
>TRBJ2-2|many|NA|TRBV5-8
TGTGCCAGCAGCTTGCCCGGACAGATCACCGGGGAGCTGTTTTTT
CASSLPGQITGELFF
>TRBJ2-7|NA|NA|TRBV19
TGTGCCAGTAGTATCCCAGGGTACGAGCAGTACTTC
CASSIPGYEQYF
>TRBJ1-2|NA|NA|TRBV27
TGTGCCAGCACCACGATCTTGGGGGGGCCGGATGGCTACACCTTC
CASTTILGGPDGYTF
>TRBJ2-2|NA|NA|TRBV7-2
TGTGCCAGCAGCTTACGCGGGATGAACACCGGGGAGCTGTTTTTT
CASSLRGMNTGELFF